These 18 T cell receptor beta chains originate from one sample sequenced in a study of shared clonotypes between healthy human individuals. The data were produced by immunoSEQ multiplex PCR, yet TCRdb's version contains in-frame clones alone and is incomplete. The data contain millions of clones, just over 90% of them singletons. Input material: naive CD4+ T cells from PBMCs. Subset noted: CD45RA+ positively selected. The source of these receptors is a man aged 18 to 30 in good health. Some clones in this sample may be carry-over from other donors' samples.

This chain joins TRBV11-2 and TRBJ2-7; TRBD2 agrees at 8 bases. V was clipped by 5 bases and J by 3 bases; unmatched bases: 9. Germline CDR1 is SGHAT and CDR2 is FQNNGV. The CDR3 extends over 15 amino acids. CDR3 coding DNA: TGTGCCAGCAGCCCTGGACTAGCTTGGGTCTACGAGCAGTACTTC. Translating it yields CASSPGLAWVYEQYF.

J is TRBJ2-7 and V is TRBV5-1, with TRBD2 identical over 11 bases. The CDR3 spans 16 residues. The junction had 6 bases not matched to a gene; V was cut back by 0 bases and J by 4 bases. Germline V gene data show CDR1 as SGHRS and CDR2 as YFSETQ. Here the CDR3 reads CASSLEWLAGGYEQYF. The CDR3 DNA sequence: TGCGCCAGCAGCTTGGAGTGGCTAGCGGGAGGATACGAGCAGTACTTC.

The V and J genes are TRBV4-3 and TRBJ2-6, with TRBD2 matching over 12 bases. CDR3 length: 18 amino acids. The germline CDR1 and CDR2 sequences are LGHNA and YSLEER. Trimming cost V 4 bases and J 1 base; bases outside gene matches: 5. CDR3 amino acids: CASSRGLAGKSGANVLTF. The CDR3 DNA sequence: TGCGCCAGCAGCCGAGGACTAGCGGGAAAGTCTGGGGCCAACGTCCTGACTTTC.

This clone was detected only once. V and J are TRBV7-2 and TRBJ2-1; possibly TRBD2 for D (6 bases). Between the trimmed V and J ends, which lost 4 bases and 9 bases, there was a span of 13 bases. Per germline, CDR1 SGHTA and CDR2 FQGNSA. The CDR3 spans 13 residues. This CDR3 is CASSSSGVAEQFF. Here the CDR3 DNA reads TGTGCCAGCAGCTCATCGGGGGTGGCTGAGCAGTTCTTC.

About this clone itself: The same CDR3 also results from other DNA sequences found in this sample. This chain joins TRBV5-1 and TRBJ2-3; 7 bases align to TRBD2. The CDR3 is made up of 15 amino acids. V lost 0 bases and J lost 5; bases outside the gene matches: 6. CDR1 is SGHRS and CDR2 is YFSETQ in the germline V gene. CDR3 in DNA: TGCGCCAGCAGCTTGGCGGTAGCGGGCGGAGATACGCAGTATTTT. Its translation: CASSLAVAGGDTQYF.

Points on this clone: Other nucleotide sequences from this sample produce the same CDR3. The gene calls are TRBV7-2 and TRBJ2-3, with unresolved D. The V gene's germline CDR1 is SGHTA and CDR2 FQGNSA. The ends were cut back, 1 base at V and 1 base at J, with 6 bases in the middle. The CDR3 is 14 residues long. For the CDR3, the DNA is TGTGCCAGCAGCTTAGATGCCGGCACAGATACGCAGTATTTT. This encodes CASSLDAGTDTQYF. The complete variable domain, with remaining parts taken from reference TRBV7-2 and TRBJ2-3, reads GAGVSQSPSNKVTEKGKDVELRCDPISGHTALYWYRQSLGQGLEFLIYFQGNSAPDKSGLPSDRFSAERTGGSVSTLTIQRTQQEDSAVYLCASSLDAGTDTQYFGPGTRLTVL.

The V call is TRBV18, the J call TRBJ2-5; D not resolved. Per the germline V gene, CDR1 is KGHSH and CDR2 is LQKENI. V gave up 3 bases and J gave up 3 bases, with 14 bases separating them. The CDR3 spans 15 residues. For the CDR3, the DNA is TGTGCCAGCTCACCGGAGTGGGGTTTAGAAGAGACCCAGTACTTC. Its protein is CASSPEWGLEETQYF.

The chain employs TRBV29-1 and TRBJ1-1, with a weak D call TRBD1 (6 bases). Trimming cost V 3 bases and J 1 base, with 9 bases left between them. From germline, CDR1 is SQVTM and CDR2 ANQGSEA. The CDR3 consists of 13 residues. The CDR3 spells CSVDDRKNTEAFF. CDR3 bases: TGCAGCGTTGATGACAGGAAGAACACTGAAGCTTTCTTT.

The chain couples TRBV6-1 to TRBJ1-1; 8 bases align to TRBD1. This CDR3 is built from 14 residues. Germline V gives CDR1 MNHNS, CDR2 SASEGT. J lost 4 bases, V lost 2 bases, and 3 bases had no gene match. Here the CDR3 DNA reads TGTGCCAGCAGTGAAAACAGGGGGGGCACTGAAGCTTTCTTT. Amino acids: CASSENRGGTEAFF.

Points on this clone: Other DNA variants within this sample encode the same CDR3. This sequence joins TRBV18 and TRBJ2-2, with 12 bases lining up with TRBD2. Trimming removed 4 bases from V and 1 base from J; junction bases left unmatched: 1. The CDR3 runs to 16 residues. Germline-derived CDR1 and CDR2 are KGHSH and LQKENI. This CDR3 reads CASSQGLAGNTGELFF. CDR3 nucleotides: TGTGCCAGCTCACAGGGACTAGCGGGGAACACCGGGGAGCTGTTTTTT.

The count of this clone is one. The V gene is TRBV25-1, the J gene TRBJ1-6, with 7 positions matching TRBD1. Unmatched junction bases numbered 5, after V lost 2 bases and J lost 7 bases. CDR1 and CDR2 (germline): MGHDK, SYGVNS. The CDR3 loop spans 15 amino acids. This CDR3 is CASSERDRENSPLHF. CDR3 bases: TGTGCCAGCAGTGAACGAGACAGGGAGAATTCACCCCTCCACTTT.

The chain links TRBV5-4 to TRBJ2-2, with TRBD2 matching over 7 bases. V lost 3 bases to trimming and J lost 0 bases; unmatched junction nucleotides: 8. The germline V gene encodes CDR1 SGHNT and CDR2 YYREEE (reference sequence). The CDR3 runs to 17 residues. CDR3 residues: CASSSRTRNSNTGELFF. Written as DNA, the CDR3 is TGTGCCAGCAGCTCACGGACTAGAAATTCGAACACCGGGGAGCTGTTTTTT.

The V and J genes are TRBV4-3 and TRBJ1-2, with 7 bases lining up with TRBD1. Germline CDR1 LGHNA, CDR2 YSLEER. The CDR3 consists of 13 residues. V shed 4 bases and J 8 bases; nucleotides not matched to a gene: 7. CDR3 protein: CASSLRQGEGYTF. CDR3 nucleotide sequence: TGCGCCAGCAGCCTGCGACAGGGTGAAGGCTACACCTTC.

The chain uses TRBV4-1 and TRBJ2-3; 10 positions match TRBD2. The junction had 5 bases not matched to a gene; V was cut back by 0 bases and J by 2 bases. The CDR3 runs 17 residues. Germline assignment: CDR1 MGHRA and CDR2 YSYEKL. The CDR3 nucleotides are TGCGCCAGCAGCCAAGAGCAACTAGCGGGAAACACAGATACGCAGTATTTT. The encoded protein is CASSQEQLAGNTDTQYF.

Comment on this clone: The sample carries other DNA sequences with the same CDR3. The V gene is TRBV6-5, the J gene TRBJ2-7; D might be TRBD1 (6 bases). Between the trimmed V and J ends, which lost 2 bases and 3 bases, there was a span of 8 bases. This CDR3 spans 13 amino acids. Germline assignment: CDR1 MNHEY and CDR2 SVGAGI. CDR3 DNA: TGTGCCAGCAGTTACACGGACAGCTACGAGCAGTACTTC. Its translation: CASSYTDSYEQYF.

V is TRBV7-3 and J is TRBJ2-7, with D perhaps TRBD1 (8 bases). This CDR3 is 15 amino acids long. Trimming stripped 8 bases from V and 5 bases from J, with 22 bases between. CDR1 is SGHTA, CDR2 FQGTGA, per germline. DNA of the CDR3: TGTGCCAGCCCCCGGCGGGGGTTGACAGGGGACGAGCAGTACTTC. Translated: CASPRRGLTGDEQYF.

Worth noting for this clone: Other DNA sequences in this sample translate to the same CDR3. V gene TRBV29-1 combines with J gene TRBJ2-7; 7 positions match TRBD1. J lost 4 bases, V lost 6 bases, and 6 bases had no gene match. CDR3 size: 12 residues. Looked up from germline, CDR1 is SQVTM and CDR2 is ANQGSEA. CDR3: CSVRDRVYEQYF. CDR3 nucleotides: TGCAGCGTCCGAGACAGGGTGTACGAGCAGTACTTC.

The chain combines TRBV6-4 with TRBJ1-2; 12 bases map to TRBD1. The CDR3 length is 15 residues. Germline V gene sequence: CDR1 MRHNA, CDR2 SNTAGT. Losses at the gene ends were 5 bases for V and 2 bases for J; bases not matched to a gene: 3. CDR3 coding DNA: TGTGCCAGCAGTCGGGACAGGGGGCAGAACTATGGCTACACCTTC. Translated, it gives CASSRDRGQNYGYTF.